The following is a T cell receptor beta chain sequence with its context. Preparation of the TCRbeta library used unique molecular identifiers. MiXCR, applied by TCRdb to the PCR reads, yields one record per CDR3 protein. This sample carries about 540,000 distinct CDR3 sequences, around 20% of them seen once, and the ten largest clones take over 3%. Trimming pared 2 bases from V and 4 bases from J, leaving 13 bases between. Germline values: CDR1 LNHDA, CDR2 SQIVND (reference sequence). The CDR3 has 15 residues. The record originates from a study of T-cell reconstitution after alpha-beta-depleted transplantation in children.

The TCR was taken from a human donor who donated a stem cell graft to a child with acute lymphoblastic leukemia. This specimen consisted of PBMCs from the stem cell graft donor, obtained from the stem cell graft. J is TRBJ2-3 and V is TRBV19; TRBD2 is a possible D gene (6 bases). The CDR3 sequence: CASSISREPSDTQYF. Here the CDR3 DNA reads TGTGCCAGTAGTATAAGTCGGGAGCCCTCAGATACGCAGTATTTT.